This TCR beta chain was captured by sequencing in a study of neurological immune-mediated disorders. Whole-study context: The multiple sclerosis group of roughly 34 included approximately 30 relapsing-remitting and 3 secondary progressive patients.

Unsorted libraries were generated from 2 million PBMCs held at -80 degrees C. A 10-nucleotide random UMI tagged transcripts in template-switch 5'RACE cDNA synthesis. TCRdb reprocessed the 5' RACE reads with MiXCR, giving one entry per CDR3 protein. The table records around 69,000 distinct CDR3 sequences, 3% to 3.5% of them present only once. The J segment lost 5 bases and the V segment lost 7 bases, leaving 8 bases of the junction unmatched. Germline V gene sequence: CDR1 SGHTS, CDR2 YDEGEE. This CDR3 spans 13 amino acids. This clonotype was detected ten times or more. The rearrangement joins TRBV5-8 to TRBJ2-5, with 7 bases fitting TRBD2. Sequencing used PBMCs. The receptor comes from a man aged 40-49 years with multiple sclerosis. The CDR3 DNA reads TGTGCCAGCCCTCGGGGGGTTCTGGAGACCCAGTACTTC. As protein: CASPRGVLETQYF.